Below, one TCR beta chain is given with its context. These data are taken from a study of blood T cell repertoires in COVID-19. In the original analysis: Estimation of nucleated cell counts was performed using reference gene primer amplification. The assay was immunoSEQ multiplex PCR, and TCRdb's table has in-frame clones only and misses some. The V and J calls and the clone size are those of that table, but D and trimming were determined from the DNA. Of about 210,000 clones listed, about 90% are singletons. Losses at the gene ends were 5 bases for V and 4 bases for J; bases not matched to a gene: 8. The CDR3 contains 16 residues. The germline gives CDR1 MDHEN, CDR2 SYDVKM.

Sequencing input: peripheral blood. The source is a man aged 30-40 years with acute or convalescent COVID-19. The chain couples TRBV28 to TRBJ1-1, with TRBD1 identical over 12 bases. This chain's CDR3 is CASSRSGQGAFTEAFF. The CDR3 DNA reads as TGTGCCAGCAGTCGCTCGGGACAGGGGGCCTTCACTGAAGCTTTCTTT.